One sample yielded the 13 T cell receptor beta chains listed below, sequenced in a study of PD-1 blockade in mismatch repair-deficient tumors. Sequencing used immunoSEQ multiplex PCR; TCRdb keeps in-frame clones, though not all of them. This table has about 34,000 clones, 75% to 90% appearing once. This sample comprised PBMCs, obtained 6 weeks after starting pembrolizumab. The receptor set was obtained from an adult with mismatch repair-deficient cancer.

This clone was detected a few times. In nucleotides, the CDR3 is TGCAGCGTAATGCCGGGACTAGCGGCCCTTGAGCAGTACTTC. The encoded protein is CSVMPGLAALEQYF. V is TRBV29-1 and J is TRBJ2-7, with 11 nucleotides matching TRBD2. Germline V gives CDR1 SQVTM, CDR2 ANQGSEA. The CDR3 runs 14 residues. V was pared by 6 bases and J by 7 bases, with 11 bases of the junction left unmatched.

This chain joins TRBV18 and TRBJ1-5; D perhaps matches TRBD1 (5 bases). CDR1 and CDR2 from the germline V gene are KGHSH and LQKENI. The CDR3 loop spans 15 amino acids. V lost 3 bases and J lost 3, with 12 bases in between. The CDR3 loop reads CASSPGGTYNQPQHF. Here the CDR3 DNA reads TGTGCCAGCTCACCGGGGGGTACCTACAATCAGCCCCAGCATTTT.

The CDR3 protein is CASRLTALNTGELFF. In nucleotides, the CDR3 is TGTGCCAGCAGGTTGACAGCTTTGAACACCGGGGAGCTGTTTTTT. This sequence joins TRBV6-5 and TRBJ2-2, with D possibly matching TRBD1 (5 bases). CDR1 is MNHEY and CDR2 is SVGAGI in the germline V gene. The CDR3 is 15 residues long. Between the trimmed V and J ends, which lost 6 bases and 1 base, there was a span of 12 bases.

This clone was picked up one time. The chain recombines TRBV6-6 with TRBJ2-1; 7 nucleotides line up with TRBD1. Germline CDR1 reads MNHNY; CDR2 reads SVGAGI (reference sequence). The J segment lost 10 bases and the V segment lost 5 bases, leaving 14 bases of the junction unmatched. The CDR3 totals 15 residues. The CDR3 reads CASSGIQGVVQEQFF. As DNA, the CDR3 is TGTGCCAGCAGTGGTATCCAGGGGGTTGTTCAAGAGCAGTTCTTC.

There are a few counts of this clone. The CDR3 DNA reads TGTGCCAGCAGTTACAGCGGGTCCTACGAGCAGTACTTC. It encodes CASSYSGSYEQYF. J is TRBJ2-7 and V is TRBV6-6, with D perhaps matching TRBD2 (6 bases). Germline V gene data show CDR1 as MNHNY and CDR2 as SVGAGI (reference sequence). The CDR3 contains 13 residues. Trimming took off 2 bases at V and 1 base at J, with 6 bases between the two ends.

The chain recombines TRBV15 with TRBJ1-3; TRBD1 is a possible D gene (5 bases). Germline CDR1 reads LNHNV; CDR2 reads YYDKDF (reference sequence). Trimming removed 3 bases from V and 2 bases from J, with 11 bases in between. This CDR3 region has 15 residues. The CDR3 region has the DNA TGTGCCACCAGCAGGACCAGGGATCCTGGAAACACCATATATTTT. This codes for CATSRTRDPGNTIYF. The variable domain in full, completed from reference TRBV15 and TRBJ1-3, reads DAMVIQNPRYQVTQFGKPVTLSCSQTLNHNVMYWYQQKSSQAPKLLFHYYDKDFNNEADTPDNFQSRRPNTSFCFLDIRSPGLGDTAMYLCATSRTRDPGNTIYFGEGSWLTVV.

The chain joins TRBV19 to TRBJ1-1; 7 nucleotides line up with TRBD1. The CDR3 is 13 residues long. Germline CDR1 reads LNHDA; CDR2 reads SQIVND (reference sequence). Unmatched junction bases numbered 5, after V lost 3 bases and J lost 7 bases. CDR3 nucleotides: TGTGCCAGTAGTATCGACAGGGTTGGTGAAGCTTTCTTT. Amino acids: CASSIDRVGEAFF. The complete variable domain, with remaining parts taken from reference TRBV19 and TRBJ1-1, reads DGGITQSPKYLFRKEGQNVTLSCEQNLNHDAMYWYRQDPGQGLRLIYYSQIVNDFQKGDIAEGYSVSREKKESFPLTVTSAQKNPTAFYLCASSIDRVGEAFFGQGTRLTVV.

This chain links TRBV5-1 with TRBJ2-5; D gene ambiguous. CDR1 and CDR2 (germline): SGHRS, YFSETQ. The length of the CDR3 is 13 residues. The V gene lost 6 bases and the J gene lost 2 bases, with 11 bases spanning the gap. The CDR3 DNA is TGCGCCAGCACCACACCACAACAAGAGACCCAGTACTTC. Translation: CASTTPQQETQYF.

This clone has a single count. This chain connects TRBV27 to TRBJ1-2; D not resolved. The germline CDR1 and CDR2 sequences are MNHEY and SMNVEV (reference sequence). This CDR3 is built from 14 residues. Trimming left V 0 bases short and J 5 bases short, with 10 bases between. Here the CDR3 DNA reads TGTGCCAGCAGTTTATCCCAGGCAGTGTATGGCTACACCTTC. Its translation is CASSLSQAVYGYTF.

Written as DNA, the CDR3 is TGTGCCAGCAGCGAAGGACAGGGAAAAGAGACCCAGTACTTC. Protein sequence: CASSEGQGKETQYF. The chain carries TRBV4-2 and TRBJ2-5, with TRBD1 identical over 8 bases. V was clipped by 5 bases and J by 3 bases; unmatched bases: 5. This CDR3 has 14 residues. Looked up from germline, CDR1 is LGHNA and CDR2 is YNFKEQ.

This clone appeared a few times. V is TRBV28 and J is TRBJ2-7; possibly TRBD2 for D (6 bases). Germline V gives CDR1 MDHEN, CDR2 SYDVKM. The CDR3 spans 13 residues. V was trimmed by 6 bases and J by 7 bases, leaving 16 bases between them. This CDR3 reads CASSSGGAWEQYF. CDR3 bases: TGTGCCAGCAGCTCAGGAGGGGCCTGGGAGCAGTACTTC.

This chain uses TRBV6-1 with TRBJ2-1; no definite D call. Germline CDR1 reads MNHNS; CDR2 reads SASEGT. V lost 2 bases and J 3 bases, leaving 5 bases between the germline ends. The CDR3 totals 13 residues. As DNA, the CDR3 is TGTGCCAGCAGTGAACTAGTCTACAATGAGCAGTTCTTC. Its protein product is CASSELVYNEQFF.

This clone occurred a few times. This chain links TRBV5-1 with TRBJ2-7; TRBD2 matches at 16 bases. CDR1 is SGHRS, CDR2 YFSETQ, per germline. This CDR3 comprises 16 residues. Trimming took 4 bases from V and 4 from J; bases not matched to a gene: 5. The CDR3 reads CASSVGGLAGGYEQYF. In DNA, the CDR3 is TGCGCCAGCAGCGTTGGGGGACTAGCGGGAGGGTACGAGCAGTACTTC.